These T cell receptor beta chains were read from a single sample in a study of post-analysis software for immune sequencing data. From the PCR reads, TCRdb called clonotypes with MiXCR, one entry per CDR3 protein. The top ten clones hold around 0.6% of a sample with about 800,000 distinct CDR3 sequences, 30% of them seen once. Material for sequencing was blood. Every receptor here comes from a girl between 5 and 17 years old with multiple sclerosis. The CDR3 runs from the conserved cysteine through the conserved F or W. The D gene is left open where the match is weak. Expanded clones get a size class; other rows say once, few or many, or leave the size out.

j_call	d_call	clone_size	v_call	cdr3_nt	cdr3_aa
TRBJ2-1	TRBD2	few	TRBV20-1	TGCAGTGCTAGAGATGGTAGCGGGCCGGACAATGAGCAGTTCTTC	CSARDGSGPDNEQFF
TRBJ1-1	TRBD1	-	TRBV7-2	TGTGCCAGCAGCTCACGACAGGGGAAAGCTTTCTTT	CASSSRQGKAFF
TRBJ2-5	TRBD2	-	TRBV6-4	TGTGCCAGCAGTGACCCGTCTCCAATTAGTAGCGGGAGAGACAATGAGCAGTACTTC	CASSDPSPISSGRDNEQYF
TRBJ2-2	-	few	TRBV10-3	TGTGCCATCCGAAGGGACCTGAACACCGGGGAGCTGTTTTTT	CAIRRDLNTGELFF
TRBJ1-2	-	many	TRBV29-1	TGCAGCGCCAATCCCGGGGGGGCTACGAACTATGGCTACACCTTC	CSANPGGATNYGYTF
TRBJ2-5	-	few	TRBV12-3/TRBV12-4	TGTGCCAGCGGGTTGAACAGGGGGGGGCAAGAGACCCAGTACTTC	CASGLNRGGQETQYF
TRBJ2-2	-	-	TRBV7-8	TGTGCCAGCAGCATGGACTTCCTGACCGGGGAGCTGTTTTTT	CASSMDFLTGELFF
TRBJ2-6	-	-	TRBV4-1	TGCGCCAGCAGCCAAGGGGGTGACCGTGCCTACTCTGGGGCCAACGTCCTGACTTTC	CASSQGGDRAYSGANVLTF
TRBJ1-1	-	few	TRBV5-1	TGCGCCAGCAGCCGTTTAGTTGGGTCCGATACTGAAGCTTTCTTT	CASSRLVGSDTEAFF
TRBJ2-7	TRBD2	once	TRBV7-2	TGTGCCAGCAGCCCACGGGGCGGGGGTCCCTACGAGCAGTACTTC	CASSPRGGGPYEQYF
TRBJ2-5	TRBD2	-	TRBV20-1	TGCAGTGCTCGATCTAGCGGGGGGTGGTTAGAGACCCAGTACTTC	CSARSSGGWLETQYF
TRBJ2-7	TRBD1	-	TRBV12-3/TRBV12-4	TGTGCCAGCAGGAGGGACAGGTGGTCCTACGAGCAGTACTTC	CASRRDRWSYEQYF
TRBJ2-1	-	many	TRBV7-2	TGTGCCAGCAGCTTAGCTCGGGGGGAGCAGTTCTTC	CASSLARGEQFF
TRBJ2-3	TRBD2	-	TRBV7-9	TGTGCCAGCAGGATTGGGCTAGCGGGCGATACGCAGTATTTT	CASRIGLAGDTQYF
TRBJ2-4	-	few	TRBV29-1	TGCAGCGTTGTCTCAGGGAGACTAGCCAAAAACATTCAGTACTTC	CSVVSGRLAKNIQYF
TRBJ2-3	-	few	TRBV19	TGTGCCAGTAGTATGGCCGGGACTCCATCGCCCGCAGAGTATTTT	CASSMAGTPSPAEYF
TRBJ1-4	TRBD1	-	TRBV6-5	TGTGCCAGCAGCGGGACAGCACCTAATGAAAAACTGTTTTTT	CASSGTAPNEKLFF
TRBJ2-7	-	few	TRBV4-1	TGCGCCAGCAGCCCGGGGTTCGGAGACTCCTACGAGCAGTACTTC	CASSPGFGDSYEQYF
TRBJ2-6	-	-	TRBV20-1	TGCAGTGCTATTGACGTTCCTGGGGCCAACGTCCTGACTTTC	CSAIDVPGANVLTF
TRBJ2-1	TRBD1	few	TRBV29-1	TGCAGCGTTTCCACCGGGACAGTGTCCTACAATGAGCAGTTCTTC	CSVSTGTVSYNEQFF
TRBJ1-6	-	-	TRBV7-2	TGTGCCAGCAGAGCGGACGGGACTAATTCACCCCTCCACTTT	CASRADGTNSPLHF
TRBJ1-5	-	-	TRBV27	TGTGCCAGCAGCGAACGGGGGGGAAGGAGCAATCAGCCCCAGCATTTT	CASSERGGRSNQPQHF
TRBJ1-2	-	-	TRBV7-6	TGTGCCAGCAGCCGCCACACAGTACCAGCTAACTATGGCTACACCTTC	CASSRHTVPANYGYTF
TRBJ2-5	-	few	TRBV6-5	TGTGCCAGCAGTTACTTCGTGGCGGCAGAAGAGACCCAGTACTTC	CASSYFVAAEETQYF
TRBJ1-1	-	few	TRBV6-6	TGTGCCAGCAACCGCCGGGAAGCGGACACTGAAGCTTTCTTT	CASNRREADTEAFF
TRBJ2-7	TRBD2	-	TRBV6-1	TGTGCCAGCAGGGGGACTAGCGGGGGGACCTACGAGCAGTACTTC	CASRGTSGGTYEQYF
TRBJ2-3	-	-	TRBV10-3	TGTGCCATCAGTGCGGTCGCGGATGGAGCAGATACGCAGTATTTT	CAISAVADGADTQYF